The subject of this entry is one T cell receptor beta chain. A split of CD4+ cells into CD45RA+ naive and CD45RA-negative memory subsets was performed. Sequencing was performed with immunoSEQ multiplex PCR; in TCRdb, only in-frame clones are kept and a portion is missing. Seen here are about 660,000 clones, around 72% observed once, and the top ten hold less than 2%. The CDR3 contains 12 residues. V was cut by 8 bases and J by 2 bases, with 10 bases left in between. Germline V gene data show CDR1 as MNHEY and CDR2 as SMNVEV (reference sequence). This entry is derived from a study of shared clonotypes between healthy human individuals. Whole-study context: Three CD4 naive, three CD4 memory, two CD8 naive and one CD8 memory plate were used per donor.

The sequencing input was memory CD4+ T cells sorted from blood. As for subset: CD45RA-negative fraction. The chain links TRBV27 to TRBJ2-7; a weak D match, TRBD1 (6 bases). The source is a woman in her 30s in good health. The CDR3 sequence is CASRDNAYEQYF. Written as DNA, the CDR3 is TGTGCCAGCCGGGACAACGCCTACGAGCAGTACTTC.